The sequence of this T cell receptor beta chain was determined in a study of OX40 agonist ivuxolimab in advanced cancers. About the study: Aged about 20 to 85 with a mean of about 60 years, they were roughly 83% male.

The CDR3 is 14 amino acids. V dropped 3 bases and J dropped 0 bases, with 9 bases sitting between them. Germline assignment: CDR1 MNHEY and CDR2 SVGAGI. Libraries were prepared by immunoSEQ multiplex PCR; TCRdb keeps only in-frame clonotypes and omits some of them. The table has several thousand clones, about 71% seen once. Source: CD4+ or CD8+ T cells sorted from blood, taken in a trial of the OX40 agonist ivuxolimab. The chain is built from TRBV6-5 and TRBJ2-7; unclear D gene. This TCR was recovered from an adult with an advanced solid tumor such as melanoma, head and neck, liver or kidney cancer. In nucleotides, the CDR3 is TGTGCCAGCAGTTATGCCGGCAACTCCTACGAGCAGTACTTC. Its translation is CASSYAGNSYEQYF.